One and the same sample provided the 5 T cell receptor beta chains below, sequenced in a study of cytomegalovirus exposure and HLA in healthy donors. Primers included in the PCR were 60 Vbeta and 13 Jbeta primers. Sequenced by immunoSEQ multiplex PCR; TCRdb stores in-frame clones only, minus some. This sample carries around 180,000 clones, around four fifths of them seen once, and the ten largest clones take more than 1%. The sequenced sample was PBMCs. The receptors originated from a boy between 2 and 10 years old in good health and CMV-seronegative.

The rearrangement joins TRBV5-6 to TRBJ2-1; the D gene is possibly TRBD1 (6 bases). The CDR3 runs to 14 residues. CDR1 SGHDT and CDR2 YYEEEE come from the germline V gene. Between the trimmed V and J ends, which lost 2 bases and 2 bases, there was a span of 8 bases. The CDR3 DNA follows: TGTGCCAGCAGCTTCAGGGGACCCTACAATGAGCAGTTCTTC. This gives the protein CASSFRGPYNEQFF. Based on the CDR3 plus reference TRBV5-6 and TRBJ2-1, the full variable domain is DAGVTQSPTHLIKTRGQQVTLRCSPKSGHDTVSWYQQALGQGPQFIFQYYEEEERQRGNFPDRFSGHQFPNYSSELNVNALLLGDSALYLCASSFRGPYNEQFFGPGTRLTVL.

The chain employs TRBV15 and TRBJ2-1; tentative D call: TRBD1 (6 bases). The V gene lost 11 bases and the J gene lost 9 bases, with 23 bases spanning the gap. Germline V lookup: CDR1 LNHNV, CDR2 YYDKDF (reference sequence). This CDR3 is 14 amino acids long. CDR3 sequence reads: CAVRGFRQHSEQFF. DNA for the CDR3: TGTGCCGTCAGGGGTTTCCGGCAACATAGTGAGCAGTTCTTC.

The V call is TRBV7-9, the J call TRBJ1-2; 10 bases match TRBD1. Germline V lookup: CDR1 SEHNR, CDR2 FQNEAQ (reference sequence). Trimming at V came to 5 bases and at J to 8 bases, leaving 5 bases not matched to a gene. This CDR3 has 13 amino acids. The CDR3 loop reads CASSGDRGLGYTF. CDR3 DNA: TGTGCCAGCAGCGGAGACAGGGGGCTCGGCTACACCTTC.

This sequence joins TRBV27 and TRBJ2-4, with TRBD2 matching 10 bases. V gave up 6 bases and J gave up 3 bases; unmatched junction bases: 5. The length of the CDR3 is 15 residues. In germline, CDR1 is MNHEY, CDR2 SMNVEV (reference sequence). CDR3 bases: TGTGCCAGCAGCCCTCTAGCGGGAGTCAAAAACATTCAGTACTTC. Its protein product is CASSPLAGVKNIQYF.

The chain has TRBV2 and TRBJ1-5; D call uncertain. Trimming took off 1 base at V and 0 bases at J, with 7 bases between the two ends. The CDR3 covers 15 residues. The V gene's germline CDR1 is SNHLY and CDR2 FYNNEI. Written as DNA, the CDR3 is TGTGCCAGCAGTGAAGGCAGGTTTAGCAATCAGCCCCAGCATTTT. Translating it yields CASSEGRFSNQPQHF.